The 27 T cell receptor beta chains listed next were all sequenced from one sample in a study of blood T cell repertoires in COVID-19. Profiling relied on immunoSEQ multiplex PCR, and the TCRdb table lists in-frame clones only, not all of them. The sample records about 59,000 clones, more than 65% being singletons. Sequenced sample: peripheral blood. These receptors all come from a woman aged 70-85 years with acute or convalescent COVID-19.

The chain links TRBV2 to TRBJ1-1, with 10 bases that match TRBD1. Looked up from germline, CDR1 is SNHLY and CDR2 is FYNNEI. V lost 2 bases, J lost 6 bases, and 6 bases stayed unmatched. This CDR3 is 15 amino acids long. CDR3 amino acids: CASSETTGGRAEAFF. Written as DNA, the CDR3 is TGTGCCAGCAGTGAAACGACAGGGGGCCGCGCTGAAGCTTTCTTT.

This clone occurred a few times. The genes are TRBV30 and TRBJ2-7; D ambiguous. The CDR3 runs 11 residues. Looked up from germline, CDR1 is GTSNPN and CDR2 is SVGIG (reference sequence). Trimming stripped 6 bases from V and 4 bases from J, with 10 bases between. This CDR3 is CACDSTYEQYF. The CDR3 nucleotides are TGTGCCTGCGACTCGACGTACGAGCAGTACTTC.

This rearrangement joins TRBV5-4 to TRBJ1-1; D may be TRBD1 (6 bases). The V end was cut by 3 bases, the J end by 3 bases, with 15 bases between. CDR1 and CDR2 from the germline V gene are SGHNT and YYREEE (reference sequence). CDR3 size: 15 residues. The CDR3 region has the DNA TGTGCCAGCAGCTCGGCGGGGGGGGCGGACACTGAAGCTTTCTTT. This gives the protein CASSSAGGADTEAFF.

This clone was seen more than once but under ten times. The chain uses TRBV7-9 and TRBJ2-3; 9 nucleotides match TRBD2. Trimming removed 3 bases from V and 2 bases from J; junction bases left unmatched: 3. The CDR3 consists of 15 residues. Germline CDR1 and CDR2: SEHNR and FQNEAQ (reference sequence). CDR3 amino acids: CASSFPSGATDTQYF. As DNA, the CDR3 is TGTGCCAGCAGCTTTCCTAGCGGGGCCACAGATACGCAGTATTTT.

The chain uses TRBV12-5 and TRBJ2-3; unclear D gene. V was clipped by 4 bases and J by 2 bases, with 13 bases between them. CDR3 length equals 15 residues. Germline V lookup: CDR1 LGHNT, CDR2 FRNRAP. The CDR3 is CASGSTQEPTDTQYF. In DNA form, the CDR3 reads TGTGCTAGTGGTTCTACTCAGGAACCCACAGATACGCAGTATTTT.

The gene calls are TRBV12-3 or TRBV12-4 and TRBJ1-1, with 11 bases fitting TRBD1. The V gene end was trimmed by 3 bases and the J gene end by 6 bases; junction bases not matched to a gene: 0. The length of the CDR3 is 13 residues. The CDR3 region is CASSLGQGAEAFF. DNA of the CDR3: TGTGCCAGCAGTTTGGGACAGGGGGCTGAAGCTTTCTTT.

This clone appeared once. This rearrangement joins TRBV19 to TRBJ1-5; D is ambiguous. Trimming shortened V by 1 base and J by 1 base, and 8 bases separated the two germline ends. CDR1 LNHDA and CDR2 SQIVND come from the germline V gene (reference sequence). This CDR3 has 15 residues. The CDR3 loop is CASSIGGQSNQPQHF. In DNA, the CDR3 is TGTGCCAGTAGTATAGGTGGGCAGAGCAATCAGCCCCAGCATTTT.

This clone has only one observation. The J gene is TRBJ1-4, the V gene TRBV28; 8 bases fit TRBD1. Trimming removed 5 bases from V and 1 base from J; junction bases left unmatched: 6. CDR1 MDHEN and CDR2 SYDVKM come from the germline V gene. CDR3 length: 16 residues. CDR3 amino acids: CASSRTGLLTNEKLFF. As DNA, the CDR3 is TGTGCCAGCAGTCGGACAGGGCTGTTAACTAATGAAAAACTGTTTTTT.

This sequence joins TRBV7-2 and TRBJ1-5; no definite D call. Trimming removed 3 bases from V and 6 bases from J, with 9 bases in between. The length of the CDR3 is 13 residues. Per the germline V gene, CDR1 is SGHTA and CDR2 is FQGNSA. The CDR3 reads CASSFRDSQPQHF. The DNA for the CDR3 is TGTGCCAGCAGCTTCCGGGATTCTCAGCCCCAGCATTTT.

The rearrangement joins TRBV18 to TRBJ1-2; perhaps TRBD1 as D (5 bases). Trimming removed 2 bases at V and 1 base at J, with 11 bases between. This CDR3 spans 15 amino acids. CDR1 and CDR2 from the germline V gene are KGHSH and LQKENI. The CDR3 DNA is TGTGCCAGCTCACCAGGGGGGTCGAGTAACTATGGCTACACCTTC. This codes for CASSPGGSSNYGYTF.

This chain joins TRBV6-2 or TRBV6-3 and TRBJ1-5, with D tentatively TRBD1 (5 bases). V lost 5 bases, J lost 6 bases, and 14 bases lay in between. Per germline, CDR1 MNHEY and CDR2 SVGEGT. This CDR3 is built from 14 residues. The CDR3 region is CASSRQGGVQPQHF. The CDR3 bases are TGTGCCAGCAGTAGGCAGGGAGGGGTTCAGCCCCAGCATTTT.

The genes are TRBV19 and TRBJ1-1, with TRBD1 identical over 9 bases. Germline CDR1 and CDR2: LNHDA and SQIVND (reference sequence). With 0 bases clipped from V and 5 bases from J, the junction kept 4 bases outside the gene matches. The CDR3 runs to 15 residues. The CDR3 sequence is CASSIDPTGGTEAFF. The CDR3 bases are TGTGCCAGTAGTATAGATCCGACAGGGGGTACTGAAGCTTTCTTT.

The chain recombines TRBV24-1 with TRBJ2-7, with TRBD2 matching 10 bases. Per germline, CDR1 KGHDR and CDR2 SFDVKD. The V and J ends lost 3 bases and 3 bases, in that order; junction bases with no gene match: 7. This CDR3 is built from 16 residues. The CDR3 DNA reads TGTGCCACCAGTGATCCTCCTAGCGGGGGTGACTACGAGCAGTACTTC. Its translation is CATSDPPSGGDYEQYF.

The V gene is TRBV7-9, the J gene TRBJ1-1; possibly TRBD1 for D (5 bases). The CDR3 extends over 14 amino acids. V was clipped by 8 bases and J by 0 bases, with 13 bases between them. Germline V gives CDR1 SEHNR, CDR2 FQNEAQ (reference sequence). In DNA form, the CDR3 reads TGTGCCAGCGGGGGACGGGGGATGAACACTGAAGCTTTCTTT. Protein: CASGGRGMNTEAFF. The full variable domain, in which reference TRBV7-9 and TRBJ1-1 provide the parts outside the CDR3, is DTGVSQNPRHKITKRGQNVTFRCDPISEHNRLYWYRQTLGQGPEFLTYFQNEAQLEKSRLLSDRFSAERPKGSFSTLEIQRTEQGDSAMYLCASGGRGMNTEAFFGQGTRLTVV.

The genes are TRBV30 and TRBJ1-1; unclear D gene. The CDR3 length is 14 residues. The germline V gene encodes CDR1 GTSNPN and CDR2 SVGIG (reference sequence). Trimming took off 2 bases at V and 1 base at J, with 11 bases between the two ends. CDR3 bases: TGTGCCTGGAGTTTGGGCCACGGGAACACTGAAGCTTTCTTT. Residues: CAWSLGHGNTEAFF.

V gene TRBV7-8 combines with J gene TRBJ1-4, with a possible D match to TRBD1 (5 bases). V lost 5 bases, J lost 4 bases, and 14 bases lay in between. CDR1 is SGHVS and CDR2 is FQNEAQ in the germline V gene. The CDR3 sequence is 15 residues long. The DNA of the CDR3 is TGTGCCAGCAGCCCGCAGGGTTTTGGTAATGAAAAACTGTTTTTT. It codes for CASSPQGFGNEKLFF.

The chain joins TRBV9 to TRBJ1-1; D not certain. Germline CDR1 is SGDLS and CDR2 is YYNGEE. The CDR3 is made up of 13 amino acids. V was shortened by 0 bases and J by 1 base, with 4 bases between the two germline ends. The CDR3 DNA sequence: TGTGCCAGCAGCGTAGTTAGGAACACTGAAGCTTTCTTT. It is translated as CASSVVRNTEAFF.

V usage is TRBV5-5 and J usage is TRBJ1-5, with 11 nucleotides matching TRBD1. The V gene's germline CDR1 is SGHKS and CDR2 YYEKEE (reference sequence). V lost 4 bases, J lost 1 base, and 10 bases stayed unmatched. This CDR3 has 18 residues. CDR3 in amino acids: CASSPSGTGGVSNQPQHF. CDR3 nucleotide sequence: TGTGCCAGCAGCCCCTCCGGGACAGGGGGAGTAAGCAATCAGCCCCAGCATTTT.

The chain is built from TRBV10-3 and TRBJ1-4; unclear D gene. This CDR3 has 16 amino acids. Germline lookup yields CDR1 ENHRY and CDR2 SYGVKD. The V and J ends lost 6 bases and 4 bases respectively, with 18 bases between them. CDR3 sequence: CAIRAMGSGNNEKLFF. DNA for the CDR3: TGTGCCATCAGGGCCATGGGGAGTGGGAATAATGAAAAACTGTTTTTT.

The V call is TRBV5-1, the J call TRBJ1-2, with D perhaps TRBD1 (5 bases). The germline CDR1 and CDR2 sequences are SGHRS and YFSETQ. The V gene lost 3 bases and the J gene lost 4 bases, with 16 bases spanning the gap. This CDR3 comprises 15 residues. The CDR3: CASSWGDFTTYGYTF. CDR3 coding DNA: TGCGCCAGCAGCTGGGGGGACTTTACAACCTATGGCTACACCTTC.

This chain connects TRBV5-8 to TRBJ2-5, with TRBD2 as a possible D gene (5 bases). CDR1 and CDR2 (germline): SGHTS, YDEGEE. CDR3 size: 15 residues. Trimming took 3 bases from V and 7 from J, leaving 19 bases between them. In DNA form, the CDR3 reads TGTGCCAGCAGCTCGACCCGGAAATCTGCGGGGACCCAGTACTTC. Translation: CASSSTRKSAGTQYF.

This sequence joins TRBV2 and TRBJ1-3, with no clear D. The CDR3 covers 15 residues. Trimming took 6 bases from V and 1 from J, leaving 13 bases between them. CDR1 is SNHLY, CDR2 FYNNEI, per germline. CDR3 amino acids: CASRSSHESGNTIYF. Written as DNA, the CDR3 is TGTGCCAGCAGGTCCTCCCATGAGTCTGGAAACACCATATATTTT.

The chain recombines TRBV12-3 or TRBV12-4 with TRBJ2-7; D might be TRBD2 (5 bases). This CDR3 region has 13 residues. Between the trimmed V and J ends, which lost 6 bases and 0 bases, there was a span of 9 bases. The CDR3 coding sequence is TGTGCCAGCAGCCGAGGGAACTCCTACGAGCAGTACTTC. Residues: CASSRGNSYEQYF.

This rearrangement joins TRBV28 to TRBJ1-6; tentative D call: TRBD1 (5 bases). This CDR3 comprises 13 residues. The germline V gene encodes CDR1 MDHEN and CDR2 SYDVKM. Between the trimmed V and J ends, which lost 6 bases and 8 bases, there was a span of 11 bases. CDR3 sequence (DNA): TGTGCCAGCAGCCAGGGCACCGATTCACCCCTCCACTTT. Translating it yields CASSQGTDSPLHF.

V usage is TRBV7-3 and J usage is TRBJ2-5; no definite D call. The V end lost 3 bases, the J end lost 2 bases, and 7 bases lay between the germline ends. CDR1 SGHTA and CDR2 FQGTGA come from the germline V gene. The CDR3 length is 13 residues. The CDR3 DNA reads TGTGCCAGCAGCTTTTCCGGGCAAGAGACCCAGTACTTC. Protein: CASSFSGQETQYF.

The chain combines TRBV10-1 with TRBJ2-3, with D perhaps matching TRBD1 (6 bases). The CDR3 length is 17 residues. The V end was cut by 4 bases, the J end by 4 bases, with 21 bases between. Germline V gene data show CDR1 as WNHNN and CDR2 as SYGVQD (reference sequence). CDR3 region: CASSGLRAGDFADTQYF. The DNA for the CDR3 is TGCGCCAGCAGTGGATTACGGGCAGGGGATTTCGCAGATACGCAGTATTTT.

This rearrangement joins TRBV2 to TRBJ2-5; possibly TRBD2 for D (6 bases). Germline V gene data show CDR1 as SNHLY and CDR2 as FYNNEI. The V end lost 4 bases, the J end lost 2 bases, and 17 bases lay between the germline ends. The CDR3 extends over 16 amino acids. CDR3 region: CASSGVRGAGQETQYF. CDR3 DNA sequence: TGTGCCAGCAGTGGGGTGCGAGGGGCGGGGCAAGAGACCCAGTACTTC. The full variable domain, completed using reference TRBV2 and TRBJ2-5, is EPEVTQTPSHQVTQMGQEVILRCVPISNHLYFYWYRQILGQKVEFLVSFYNNEISEKSEIFDDQFSVERPDGSNFTLKIRSTKLEDSAMYFCASSGVRGAGQETQYFGPGTRLLVL.